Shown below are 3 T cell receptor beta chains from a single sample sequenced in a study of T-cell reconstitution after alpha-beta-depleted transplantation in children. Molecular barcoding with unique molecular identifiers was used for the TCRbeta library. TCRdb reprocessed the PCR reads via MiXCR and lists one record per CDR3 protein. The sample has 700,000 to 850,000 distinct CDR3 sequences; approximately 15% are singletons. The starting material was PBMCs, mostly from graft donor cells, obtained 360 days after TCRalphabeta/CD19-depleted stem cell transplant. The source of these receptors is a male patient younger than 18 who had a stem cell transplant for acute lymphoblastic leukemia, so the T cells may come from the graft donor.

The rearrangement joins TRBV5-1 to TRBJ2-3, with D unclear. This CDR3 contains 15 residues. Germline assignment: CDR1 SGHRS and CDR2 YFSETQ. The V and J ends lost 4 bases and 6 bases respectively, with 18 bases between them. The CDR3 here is CASSPGPDVRDTQYF. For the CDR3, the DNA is TGCGCCAGCAGCCCAGGACCAGACGTCCGTGATACGCAGTATTTT.

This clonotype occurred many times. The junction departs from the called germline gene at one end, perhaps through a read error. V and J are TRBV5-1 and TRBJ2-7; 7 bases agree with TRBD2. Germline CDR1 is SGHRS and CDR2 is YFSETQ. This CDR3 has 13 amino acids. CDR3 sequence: CASSLAVSYEQYF. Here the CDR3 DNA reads TGTGCCAGCAGCCTAGCGGTCTCCTACGAGCAGTACTTC.

DNA of the CDR3: TGTGCCAGCAGCGGGAAGGGGGTCGGTACCTACGAGCAGTACTTC. Amino acid sequence: CASSGKGVGTYEQYF. The rearrangement uses TRBV12-3 or TRBV12-4 and TRBJ2-7; TRBD1 is a possible D gene (6 bases). Deletions cut 6 bases from V and 2 bases from J, with 17 bases between. This CDR3 has 15 amino acids.